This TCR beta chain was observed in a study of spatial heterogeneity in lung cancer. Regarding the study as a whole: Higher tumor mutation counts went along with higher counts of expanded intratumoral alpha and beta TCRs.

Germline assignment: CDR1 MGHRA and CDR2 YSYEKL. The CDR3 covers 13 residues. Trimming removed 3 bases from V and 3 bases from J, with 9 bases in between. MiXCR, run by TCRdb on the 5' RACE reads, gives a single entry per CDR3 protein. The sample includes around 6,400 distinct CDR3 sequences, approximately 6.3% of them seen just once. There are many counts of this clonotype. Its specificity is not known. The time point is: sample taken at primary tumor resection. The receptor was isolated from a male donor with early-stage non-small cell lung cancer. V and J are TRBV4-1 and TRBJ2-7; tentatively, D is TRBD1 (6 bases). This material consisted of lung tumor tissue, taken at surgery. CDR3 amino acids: CASSHGGGYEQYF. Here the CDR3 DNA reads TGCGCCAGCAGCCATGGGGGCGGCTACGAGCAGTACTTC.